The next 11 T cell receptor beta chains were all read from a single sample in a study of blood T cell repertoires in COVID-19. Assay used: immunoSEQ multiplex PCR; TCRdb lists only in-frame clones, some missing. This sample has about 130,000 clones, with 81% found just once. The sample taken for sequencing was peripheral blood. These receptors were collected from a man younger than 40 with COVID-19, enrolled during active disease.

The rearrangement links TRBV7-6 to TRBJ2-5; a possible D gene is TRBD1 (6 bases). V was clipped by 5 bases and J by 8 bases, with 12 bases between them. Per germline, CDR1 SGHVS and CDR2 FNYEAQ. This CDR3 spans 12 amino acids. The CDR3 region is CASSTQQGTQYF. Written as DNA, the CDR3 is TGTGCCAGCAGCACCCAACAGGGAACCCAGTACTTC.

DNA for the CDR3: TGTGCCAGCAGCTTAAACTTTTACTACAATGAGCAGTTCTTC. Amino acid sequence: CASSLNFYYNEQFF. The chain uses TRBV7-9 and TRBJ2-1, with D hard to call. The CDR3 covers 14 residues. Germline-derived CDR1 and CDR2 are SEHNR and FQNEAQ (reference sequence). Trimming cost V 2 bases and J 3 bases, with 8 bases left between them.

The gene calls are TRBV4-1 and TRBJ2-7; D call uncertain. Trimming shortened V by 1 base and J by 3 bases, and 7 bases separated the two germline ends. The CDR3 extends over 13 amino acids. Germline V gives CDR1 MGHRA, CDR2 YSYEKL. The CDR3 reads CASSQGFNYEQYF. The CDR3 DNA follows: TGCGCCAGCAGCCAAGGTTTTAACTACGAGCAGTACTTC.

The chain links TRBV5-6 to TRBJ1-2; 11 nucleotides agree with TRBD1. V shed 4 bases, J shed 4 bases, and the junction held 3 bases outside the gene matches. CDR3 size: 14 residues. The V gene's germline CDR1 is SGHDT and CDR2 YYEEEE. The CDR3, as DNA: TGTGCCAGCAGCACGGGGACAGGGGGCTATGGCTACACCTTC. Protein: CASSTGTGGYGYTF.

The gene calls are TRBV23-1 and TRBJ1-5; 8 nucleotides match TRBD1. TRBV23-1 is flagged as an ORF with uncertain function. V dropped 6 bases and J dropped 4; count of bases not matched to a gene: 11. CDR3 size: 16 residues. CDR3: CASRPQGTGENQPQHF. For the CDR3, the DNA is TGCGCCAGCAGACCCCAGGGGACAGGAGAGAATCAGCCCCAGCATTTT.

This clone was recorded once. The V call is TRBV24-1, the J call TRBJ2-1, with 10 nucleotides matching TRBD2. The CDR3 has 17 amino acids. V shed 3 bases and J 0 bases; nucleotides not matched to a gene: 4. Per the germline V gene, CDR1 is KGHDR and CDR2 is SFDVKD. Here the CDR3 reads CATSDGTSVLSYNEQFF. The DNA for the CDR3 is TGTGCCACCAGTGATGGGACTAGCGTCCTCTCCTACAATGAGCAGTTCTTC.

The J gene is TRBJ2-1, the V gene TRBV4-2; TRBD2 matches 8 bases. The V segment lost 3 bases and the J segment 8 bases; nucleotides outside the gene matches: 12. Germline-derived CDR1 and CDR2 are LGHNA and YNFKEQ. This CDR3 is built from 16 residues. This CDR3 reads CASSQTPGLVGDEQFF. CDR3 DNA sequence: TGTGCCAGCAGCCAGACTCCGGGACTAGTTGGGGATGAGCAGTTCTTC.

This clone was recorded a few times. This sequence joins TRBV12-5 and TRBJ1-1; 7 bases map to TRBD1. The trim removed 4 bases at V and 3 bases at J, leaving 5 bases unmatched. The CDR3 extends over 14 amino acids. Germline values: CDR1 LGHNT, CDR2 FRNRAP. In nucleotides, the CDR3 is TGTGCTAGTGGTTCAGGGGGTTTTCACACTGAAGCTTTCTTT. This gives the protein CASGSGGFHTEAFF.

J is TRBJ1-5 and V is TRBV30; weak D call: TRBD1 (5 bases). CDR1 GTSNPN and CDR2 SVGIG come from the germline V gene (reference sequence). The V end was cut by 0 bases, the J end by 7 bases, with 13 bases between. CDR3 length: 14 amino acids. This CDR3 reads CAWSVGQGYQPQHF. The CDR3 DNA reads TGTGCCTGGAGTGTTGGCCAGGGATACCAGCCCCAGCATTTT.

J is TRBJ2-1 and V is TRBV14; 8 nucleotides line up with TRBD1. V lost 2 bases and J lost 4; bases outside the gene matches: 10. CDR1 SGHDN and CDR2 FVKESK come from the germline V gene. This CDR3 has 17 amino acids. The CDR3 loop reads CASSQHGRTGPYNEQFF. As DNA, the CDR3 is TGTGCCAGCAGCCAACATGGGAGGACAGGGCCGTACAATGAGCAGTTCTTC.

J is TRBJ2-5 and V is TRBV9; 8 bases are shared with TRBD2. The germline V gene has CDR1 SGDLS and CDR2 YYNGEE. The CDR3 is 18 amino acids. With V trimmed by 0 bases and J by 4 bases, 14 bases remained unmatched. CDR3 sequence reads: CASSVGVAGLGTGETQYF. DNA for the CDR3: TGTGCCAGCAGCGTAGGAGTAGCGGGGCTCGGCACGGGAGAGACCCAGTACTTC.